This entry lists 13 T cell receptor beta chains sequenced from one sample in a study of blood T cell repertoires in COVID-19. Repertoires were generated with immunoSEQ multiplex PCR, while TCRdb's copy carries only in-frame clones and drops some. The sample records 350,000 to 400,000 clones, approximately 84% being singletons. The sample was PBMCs or T cells enriched from blood (not recorded which). The source of these receptors is a woman aged 25 to 39 who had recovered from COVID-19.

V gene TRBV2 combines with J gene TRBJ1-2, with 7 bases fitting TRBD1. The germline V gene has CDR1 SNHLY and CDR2 FYNNEI. The V segment lost 6 bases and the J segment 7 bases; nucleotides outside the gene matches: 14. This CDR3 comprises 15 residues. The CDR3 loop reads CASSALEQGLVGYTF. The CDR3 DNA follows: TGTGCCAGCAGCGCCCTTGAACAGGGGCTGGTTGGCTACACCTTC.

This clone was recorded once. The gene calls are TRBV27 and TRBJ2-7; D is unresolved. This CDR3 is built from 14 residues. V dropped 2 bases and J dropped 3 bases, with 11 bases sitting between them. CDR1 and CDR2 (germline): MNHEY, SMNVEV (reference sequence). The CDR3 reads CASSLQTGYYEQYF. As DNA, the CDR3 is TGTGCCAGCAGTTTACAGACGGGTTACTACGAGCAGTACTTC.

This clone was seen just once. This chain connects TRBV3-1 (or the pseudogene TRBV3-2) to TRBJ2-7, with TRBD2 matching 7 bases. The V segment lost 3 bases and the J segment 3 bases; nucleotides outside the gene matches: 11. The CDR3 covers 16 residues. Germline lookup yields CDR1 LGHDT and CDR2 YNNKEL (reference sequence). The CDR3 sequence is CASSQYWASGIYEQYF. CDR3 sequence (DNA): TGTGCCAGCAGCCAGTACTGGGCTAGCGGTATCTACGAGCAGTACTTC.

This clone was counted between two and nine times. The chain has TRBV6-2 or TRBV6-3 and TRBJ2-5, with D possibly TRBD1 on 5 matching bases. The V end was cut by 0 bases, the J end by 2 bases, with 19 bases between. CDR3 length: 18 amino acids. The germline V gene has CDR1 MNHEY and CDR2 SVGEGT. Here the CDR3 DNA reads TGTGCCAGCAGTTACTCGATACGAGAAGGGGCGGTACAAGAGACCCAGTACTTC. The encoded protein is CASSYSIREGAVQETQYF.

The CDR3 is CASSLRELGTGELFF. As DNA, the CDR3 is TGTGCCAGCAGCTTGCGGGAACTGGGGACCGGGGAGCTGTTTTTT. V usage is TRBV5-4 and J usage is TRBJ2-2, with D possibly TRBD2 on 5 matching bases. Germline lookup yields CDR1 SGHNT and CDR2 YYREEE (reference sequence). The CDR3 is 15 residues long. The germline V and J ends were trimmed by 1 base and 5 bases, with 12 bases remaining between them.

The rearrangement uses TRBV28 and TRBJ1-5, with 8 positions matching TRBD1. The CDR3 extends over 15 amino acids. Germline CDR1 MDHEN, CDR2 SYDVKM. With 8 bases clipped from V and 3 bases from J, the junction kept 9 bases outside the gene matches. The chain's CDR3 is CASSRTGRSNQPQHF. CDR3 in DNA: TGTGCCAGCTCCCGGACAGGGAGGTCCAATCAGCCCCAGCATTTT.

V and J are TRBV5-5 and TRBJ2-1; TRBD2 agrees at 16 bases. The length of the CDR3 is 14 residues. Germline V gene sequence: CDR1 SGHKS, CDR2 YYEKEE (reference sequence). Trimming removed 5 bases from V and 10 bases from J; junction bases left unmatched: 3. In DNA form, the CDR3 reads TGTGCCAGCAGTTGGGGACTAGCGGGAGGGGAGCAGTTCTTC. Translated, it gives CASSWGLAGGEQFF. The full variable domain, its missing parts supplied by reference TRBV5-5 and TRBJ2-1, is DAGVTQSPTHLIKTRGQQVTLRCSPISGHKSVSWYQQVLGQGPQFIFQYYEKEERGRGNFPDRFSARQFPNYSSELNVNALLLGDSALYLCASSWGLAGGEQFFGPGTRLTVL.

The chain uses TRBV6-5 and TRBJ1-5; D possibly corresponds to TRBD1 (6 bases). The CDR3 covers 14 residues. The germline V gene has CDR1 MNHEY and CDR2 SVGAGI. V lost 6 bases, J lost 2 bases, and 11 bases lay in between. CDR3 in DNA: TGTGCCAGCAGCAAAGAGGGGGGCAATCAGCCCCAGCATTTT. Translated: CASSKEGGNQPQHF.

This chain joins TRBV3-1 (or the pseudogene TRBV3-2) and TRBJ2-2, with 8 positions matching TRBD2. The V segment lost 0 bases and the J segment 3 bases; nucleotides outside the gene matches: 3. The CDR3 has 16 amino acids. Looked up from germline, CDR1 is LGHDT and CDR2 is YNNKEL (reference sequence). CDR3 residues: CASSQEASGHTGELFF. CDR3 in DNA: TGTGCCAGCAGCCAAGAGGCTAGCGGGCACACCGGGGAGCTGTTTTTT.

The chain links TRBV27 to TRBJ2-6, with D perhaps matching TRBD2 (6 bases). The germline V gene has CDR1 MNHEY and CDR2 SMNVEV (reference sequence). Between the trimmed V and J ends, which lost 5 bases and 2 bases, there was a span of 16 bases. The CDR3 runs to 17 residues. In DNA form, the CDR3 reads TGTGCCAGCAGTCCGCGGGGTATGTTCACTGGGGCCAACGTCCTGACTTTC. The encoded protein is CASSPRGMFTGANVLTF.

DNA of the CDR3: TGCGCCAGCAGCTTAAAAGGGACTAGCGGGAGGGGGACGCAGTATTTT. Translating it yields CASSLKGTSGRGTQYF. This chain links TRBV5-1 with TRBJ2-3; 16 bases fit TRBD2. V gave up 2 bases and J gave up 9 bases; unmatched junction bases: 6. There are 16 residues in the CDR3. CDR1 is SGHRS, CDR2 YFSETQ, per germline.

The chain carries TRBV2 and TRBJ2-7, with 9 bases matching TRBD1. CDR3 length: 14 amino acids. Looked up from germline, CDR1 is SNHLY and CDR2 is FYNNEI. J gave up 2 bases and V 4 bases, and 3 bases lay outside the gene matches. The CDR3 nucleotides are TGTGCCAGCAGTGGGGGACAGGGTCCCTACGAGCAGTACTTC. Amino acid sequence: CASSGGQGPYEQYF. The whole variable domain, filled in from reference TRBV2 and TRBJ2-7, reads EPEVTQTPSHQVTQMGQEVILRCVPISNHLYFYWYRQILGQKVEFLVSFYNNEISEKSEIFDDQFSVERPDGSNFTLKIRSTKLEDSAMYFCASSGGQGPYEQYFGPGTRLTVT.

The chain recombines TRBV2 with TRBJ1-1, with D maybe TRBD1 (6 bases). Trimming pared 8 bases from V and 1 base from J, leaving 14 bases between. The germline V gene has CDR1 SNHLY and CDR2 FYNNEI. CDR3 size: 14 residues. CDR3 DNA: TGTGCCAGCGGATGGACAGTCGGGAACACTGAAGCTTTCTTT. Its translation: CASGWTVGNTEAFF.